This T cell receptor beta chain stems from a study of cytomegalovirus exposure and HLA in healthy donors. Study conclusions and caveats: TCR beta sequences reportedly predicted the HLA-A and HLA-B alleles of most subjects accurately.

V lost 2 bases and J 7 bases, leaving 18 bases between the germline ends. Germline CDR1 reads MNHEY; CDR2 reads SMNVEV (reference sequence). The CDR3 contains 16 residues. PCR primers comprised 60 Vbeta and 13 Jbeta primers. Data came from immunoSEQ multiplex PCR; TCRdb stores just in-frame clones and leaves some out. The sample lists 78,000 or so clones; more than 50% were seen once. At the time of sampling, donors were nominally healthy, though unrecorded immune exposures were likely. Details on this clone: Its antigen is currently unknown.

The TCR comes from a male donor in good health and CMV-seropositive. Material: PBMCs. The chain is built from TRBV27 and TRBJ1-5; TRBD1 might be the D (5 bases). The CDR3 coding sequence is TGTGCCAGCAGTTTAAGGGGTCCCGGCGAGAACCAGCCCCAGCATTTT. It specifies CASSLRGPGENQPQHF.